The sequence of this T cell receptor beta chain was determined in a study of identifying expanded T cells in peripheral blood. Study-wide findings and caveats: Across healthy donors, higher total template counts meant significantly greater approximately 2-week count variance.

Using immunoSEQ multiplex PCR, the repertoire was profiled, and TCRdb retains in-frame clones only, with some absent. Of tens of thousands of clones listed, about 83% are singletons. In regard to this clone: Its target is unknown.

This TCR derives from a person aged 18 to 75 in good health. Sequenced sample: blood.

The CDR3 nucleotides read TGTGCCAGCAGCTTAACCGGGTTTAGCTCGACCGGGGAGCTGTTTTTT. Protein product: CASSLTGFSSTGELFF. The chain employs TRBV11-2 and TRBJ2-2; no clear D. V gave up 2 bases and J gave up 5 bases, with 15 bases separating them. The CDR3 extends over 16 amino acids. CDR1 is SGHAT, CDR2 FQNNGV, per germline.